This TCR beta chain was observed in a study of regulatory T cells in long-lasting Graves disease. Points from the study as a whole: Persistent Graves' patients showed a TCR diversity that was lower than that of newly diagnosed ones. TRBV28, TRBJ1-2 and TRBJ2-5 were segments that persistent disease favored.

This clonotype was observed many times. Its cognate antigen is unknown. Researchers made TCR beta libraries by using iRepertoire HTBI primers and running Arm-PCR on CDR3 regions. Per the authors' pipeline: Across samples, 50 to 75 TRBV and 12 to 15 TRBJ segments were found. TCRdb itself ran the multiplex PCR reads through MiXCR, one entry per CDR3 protein. The V and J calls, along with clone size, are taken from TCRdb and not from the paper's own processing. The table lists some 250,000 distinct CDR3 sequences, 20% to 25% of them singletons. Time point here: newly diagnosed GD, antithyroid drugs for less than 3 months. Making the TCR library involved RNA that had been extracted from PBMCs. The CDR3 is 17 residues long. With 5 bases removed from V and 5 bases from J, the gap between germline ends came to 22 bases. From germline, CDR1 is MDHEN and CDR2 SYDVKM.

Sequenced material: peripheral blood mononuclear cells (PBMCs), taken at new diagnosis, from a patient treated with antithyroid drugs. The receptor's source is a female donor with Graves disease. The chain recombines TRBV28 with TRBJ1-5; perhaps TRBD1 as D (5 bases). Here the CDR3 reads CASSLSGPDRNHQPQHF. In nucleotides, the CDR3 is TGTGCCAGCAGTCTCTCCGGGCCCGACAGAAACCATCAGCCCCAGCATTTT.